Listed below are T cell receptor beta chains from one sample, sequenced in a study of blood T cells in healthy people across ages. TCRdb reprocessed the 5' RACE reads with MiXCR, giving one entry per CDR3 protein. Of fewer than 2,000,000 distinct CDR3 sequences in the sample, 35% to 50% were seen once. Sequencing was performed on blood. Receptors originate from a human donor in good health. CDR3s include the opening cysteine and the closing phenylalanine or tryptophan. D genes are given only for firm matches. Rows give clone size only sometimes, using once, few, many, or a class for an expanded clone.

many	TRBJ1-5	.	14	TRBV10-3	TGTGCCATCAGTGGGGGGGGGATCAATCAGCCCCAGCATTTT	CAISGGGINQPQHF
.	TRBJ2-3	.	13	TRBV6-2/TRBV6-3	TGTGCCAGCAGTTACTCGAGGTTAGATATGCAGTATTTT	CASSYSRLDMQYF
many	TRBJ1-2	.	11	TRBV29-1	TGCAGCGTTGAAATTAACTATGGCTACACCTTC	CSVEINYGYTF
few	TRBJ2-1	.	16	TRBV9	TGTGCCAGCAGCCCCGGTCGGGGTCTACATTACAATGAGCAGTTCTTC	CASSPGRGLHYNEQFF
.	TRBJ2-1	.	15	TRBV4-3	TGCGCCAGCAGCCAAGATGGGCAGGGTGGGGATGAGCAGTTCTTC	CASSQDGQGGDEQFF
.	TRBJ2-4	TRBD1	12	TRBV2	TGTGCCAGCAGTGTGACAGGGTGGGAGCAGTACTTC	CASSVTGWEQYF
.	TRBJ1-2	.	15	TRBV9	TGTGCCAGCAGCGCTTGGGACACCCAAAACTATGGCTACACCTTC	CASSAWDTQNYGYTF
.	TRBJ2-1	.	14	TRBV7-3	TGTGCCAGCAGCCCGACTTCTGCCTACAATGAGCAGTTCTTC	CASSPTSAYNEQFF
few	TRBJ1-4	.	16	TRBV4-1	TGCGCCAGCAGCCTGAACCCAGGAATCTCTAATGAAAAACTGTTTTTT	CASSLNPGISNEKLFF
.	TRBJ2-7	.	17	TRBV7-6	TGTGCCAGCAGCTTACGTCCCGGACAGCCCTCTATGGACGAGCAGTACTTC	CASSLRPGQPSMDEQYF